Below are 19 T cell receptor beta chains sequenced from a single sample in a study of cytomegalovirus exposure and HLA in healthy donors. Here immunoSEQ multiplex PCR was the method, and the copy in TCRdb shows in-frame clones only, minus some. The sample carries about 120,000 clones, 88% recorded once. What was sequenced was PBMCs. The receptors originated from a woman under 30 in good health and CMV-seropositive.

The chain uses TRBV2 and TRBJ2-7; 7 nucleotides line up with TRBD1. This CDR3 comprises 12 residues. Germline CDR1 is SNHLY and CDR2 is FYNNEI. V shed 7 bases, J shed 4 bases, and the junction held 4 bases outside the gene matches. CDR3 loop: CASTQQGYEQYF. In DNA, the CDR3 is TGTGCCAGCACCCAACAGGGGTACGAGCAGTACTTC.

V and J are TRBV7-9 and TRBJ1-1; 7 nucleotides match TRBD1. This CDR3 contains 14 residues. V lost 5 bases, J lost 4 bases, and 7 bases stayed unmatched. CDR1 and CDR2 from the germline V gene are SEHNR and FQNEAQ (reference sequence). CDR3 residues: CASSADRAITEAFF. The DNA of the CDR3 is TGTGCCAGCAGCGCAGACAGGGCTATCACTGAAGCTTTCTTT.

This rearrangement joins TRBV6-6 to TRBJ2-7; 9 positions match TRBD1. CDR1 is MNHNY and CDR2 is SVGAGI in the germline V gene (reference sequence). The V and J ends lost 5 bases and 0 bases, in that order; junction bases with no gene match: 2. CDR3 length equals 14 residues. CDR3 bases: TGTGCCAGCAGTGGGACAGGGAGCTCCTACGAGCAGTACTTC. Protein product: CASSGTGSSYEQYF.

The chain couples TRBV5-4 to TRBJ1-1; possibly TRBD1 for D (5 bases). V was pared by 0 bases and J by 0 bases, with 12 bases between. Germline V gives CDR1 SGHNT, CDR2 YYREEE (reference sequence). This CDR3 contains 16 residues. CDR3 nucleotide sequence: TGTGCCAGCAGCTTGGGGGGGACTAGGGTGAACACTGAAGCTTTCTTT. This sequence encodes CASSLGGTRVNTEAFF.

The rearrangement joins TRBV5-1 to TRBJ2-7, with TRBD1 matching over 9 bases. Germline assignment: CDR1 SGHRS and CDR2 YFSETQ. The V gene end was trimmed by 0 bases and the J gene end by 3 bases; junction bases not matched to a gene: 4. CDR3 length equals 15 residues. This CDR3 reads CASSLAPGQGYEQYF. In DNA, the CDR3 is TGCGCCAGCAGCTTGGCTCCGGGACAGGGCTACGAGCAGTACTTC. Together with reference TRBV5-1 and TRBJ2-7, the CDR3 gives the full variable domain: KAGVTQTPRYLIKTRGQQVTLSCSPISGHRSVSWYQQTPGQGLQFLFEYFSETQRNKGNFPGRFSGRQFSNSRSEMNVSTLELGDSALYLCASSLAPGQGYEQYFGPGTRLTVT.

This chain connects TRBV6-5 to TRBJ2-7; 7 bases align to TRBD1. V dropped 2 bases and J dropped 2; count of bases not matched to a gene: 3. The CDR3 has 14 amino acids. Germline-derived CDR1 and CDR2 are MNHEY and SVGAGI. The CDR3 coding sequence is TGTGCCAGCAGTTACGGCAGGGGGACCTACGAGCAGTACTTC. Its translation: CASSYGRGTYEQYF.

DNA of the CDR3: TGTGCCAGCATATTCTCGACAGCGAAGAACACTGAAGCTTTCTTT. Amino acid sequence: CASIFSTAKNTEAFF. The chain uses TRBV6-1 and TRBJ1-1; D possibly corresponds to TRBD1 (5 bases). Germline V gene lookup returns CDR1 MNHNS and CDR2 SASEGT. The CDR3 runs 15 residues. V shed 7 bases and J shed 1 base, with 16 bases lying between them.

The gene calls are TRBV21-1 and TRBJ1-2. TRBV21-1 is an annotated pseudogene. The CDR3 spans 13 residues. The CDR3 sequence is CASSKGLMRGYTF. The DNA of the CDR3 is TGTGCCAGCAGCAAAGGGTTGATGCGTGGCTACACCTTC.

This clone was recorded only once. The rearrangement uses TRBV30 and TRBJ1-1; TRBD1 is a possible D gene (5 bases). CDR1 and CDR2 (germline): GTSNPN, SVGIG (reference sequence). The V gene lost 4 bases and the J gene lost 0 bases, with 9 bases spanning the gap. This CDR3 is built from 13 residues. The DNA of the CDR3 is TGTGCCTGGAAAAGACAGTTGAACACTGAAGCTTTCTTT. Protein: CAWKRQLNTEAFF. The full variable domain, its missing parts supplied by reference TRBV30 and TRBJ1-1, is SQTIHQWPATLVQPVGSPLSLECTVEGTSNPNLYWYRQAAGRGLQLLFYSVGIGQISSEVPQNLSASRPQDRQFILSSKKLLLSDSGFYLCAWKRQLNTEAFFGQGTRLTVV.

This chain uses TRBV20-1 with TRBJ1-1, with D possibly being TRBD1 (6 bases). V lost 7 bases and J 8 bases, leaving 14 bases between the germline ends. Germline lookup yields CDR1 DFQATT and CDR2 SNEGSKA (reference sequence). CDR3 size: 11 residues. CDR3 amino acids: CSGLRQVEAFF. CDR3 nucleotide sequence: TGCAGTGGGCTAAGACAGGTCGAAGCTTTCTTT.

The V and J genes are TRBV19 and TRBJ1-1; D is unresolved. From germline, CDR1 is LNHDA and CDR2 SQIVND (reference sequence). CDR3 size: 13 residues. V lost 6 bases to trimming and J lost 1 base, with 9 bases between them. As DNA, the CDR3 is TGTGCCAGTAGCTGGAGCTGGAACACTGAAGCTTTCTTT. Translation: CASSWSWNTEAFF. Complete variable domain (other parts from reference TRBV19 and TRBJ1-1): DGGITQSPKYLFRKEGQNVTLSCEQNLNHDAMYWYRQDPGQGLRLIYYSQIVNDFQKGDIAEGYSVSREKKESFPLTVTSAQKNPTAFYLCASSWSWNTEAFFGQGTRLTVV.

The chain has TRBV9 and TRBJ2-2, with 15 bases lining up with TRBD2. This CDR3 region has 16 residues. Germline V gene data show CDR1 as SGDLS and CDR2 as YYNGEE. The V segment lost 4 bases and the J segment 6 bases; nucleotides outside the gene matches: 4. CDR3 sequence reads: CASSPGTSGRSGELFF. CDR3 bases: TGTGCCAGCAGCCCCGGGACTAGCGGGAGGTCCGGGGAGCTGTTTTTT.

J is TRBJ1-1 and V is TRBV7-8, with a tentative D call TRBD1 (6 bases). Germline V gives CDR1 SGHVS, CDR2 FQNEAQ. Trimming took 5 bases from V and 1 from J, leaving 11 bases between them. CDR3 size: 14 residues. Here the CDR3 reads CASSSLQGNTEAFF. CDR3 coding DNA: TGTGCCAGCAGCAGCCTACAGGGGAACACTGAAGCTTTCTTT.

This chain joins TRBV7-9 and TRBJ2-1, with 9 positions matching TRBD2. Germline V lookup: CDR1 SEHNR, CDR2 FQNEAQ (reference sequence). Trimming took 0 bases from V and 3 from J; bases not matched to a gene: 3. The CDR3 length is 16 residues. DNA for the CDR3: TGTGCCAGCAGCTTAGCGACTAGCGGTAACTACAATGAGCAGTTCTTC. This translates into CASSLATSGNYNEQFF.

The chain recombines TRBV9 with TRBJ1-2, with D unresolved. The CDR3 contains 12 residues. Trimming shortened V by 0 bases and J by 4 bases, and 4 bases separated the two germline ends. The germline CDR1 and CDR2 sequences are SGDLS and YYNGEE. Here the CDR3 reads CASSVGLYGYTF. The CDR3 DNA sequence: TGTGCCAGCAGCGTAGGTCTCTATGGCTACACCTTC.

This clone occurred a few times. V usage is TRBV7-9 and J usage is TRBJ1-6, with 7 bases identical to TRBD1. Germline trimming cut 0 bases from V and 9 bases from J; bases unmatched to any gene: 8. CDR3 length: 16 amino acids. CDR1 is SEHNR, CDR2 FQNEAQ, per germline (reference sequence). The CDR3 DNA sequence: TGTGCCAGCAGCTTAGCTTCCAAGGGGGCGGGTTCACCCCTCCACTTT. Protein: CASSLASKGAGSPLHF.

V usage is TRBV5-1 and J usage is TRBJ1-1; D is unclear. CDR1 and CDR2 (germline): SGHRS, YFSETQ. With 0 bases removed from V and 7 bases from J, the gap between germline ends came to 13 bases. The CDR3 extends over 14 amino acids. CDR3 in DNA: TGCGCCAGCAGCTTGGCGACCCGCGGAGTTGAAGCTTTCTTT. Residues: CASSLATRGVEAFF.

CDR3 nucleotides: TGTGCCACCAGCAGAGATAGGAACTTGGCGAGGGATGGGGACACTGAAGCTTTCTTT. This gives the protein CATSRDRNLARDGDTEAFF. The chain has TRBV15 and TRBJ1-1; no firm D call. From germline, CDR1 is LNHNV and CDR2 YYDKDF (reference sequence). The CDR3 extends over 19 amino acids. Trimming stripped 0 bases from V and 3 bases from J, with 23 bases between.

This chain connects TRBV7-6 to TRBJ2-2; maybe TRBD1 (5 bases). The CDR3 consists of 15 residues. The germline gives CDR1 SGHVS, CDR2 FNYEAQ. V was trimmed by 4 bases and J by 2 bases, leaving 11 bases between them. The CDR3 is CASSSSRVNTGELFF. CDR3 nucleotide sequence: TGTGCCAGCAGCTCATCCAGGGTTAACACCGGGGAGCTGTTTTTT. Combining the CDR3 with reference TRBV7-6 and TRBJ2-2 gives the whole variable domain GAGVSQSPRYKVTKRGQDVALRCDPISGHVSLYWYRQALGQGPEFLTYFNYEAQQDKSGLPNDRFSAERPEGSISTLTIQRTEQRDSAMYRCASSSSRVNTGELFFGEGSRLTVL.